This T cell receptor beta chain was profiled in a study of cytomegalovirus exposure and HLA in healthy donors. The study's findings and limits: Researchers counted roughly 160 TCR beta chains as cytomegalovirus-associated. A later analysis found first-cohort TCR clusters tended to co-occur in the approximately 110 validation repertoires.

It was the approximately 120-subject validation cohort, separate from the approximately 700-subject first cohort, to which the donors belonged. A remark on this clone: Its cognate antigen is unknown.

V gave up 5 bases and J gave up 4 bases; unmatched junction bases: 6. The length of the CDR3 is 14 residues. Germline CDR1 LNHDA, CDR2 SQIVND (reference sequence). Data came from immunoSEQ multiplex PCR; TCRdb stores just in-frame clones and leaves some out. Of more than 95,000 clones in the sample, about 96% were seen once. The chain has TRBV19 and TRBJ2-7; 9 bases map to TRBD1. Sequencing input: PBMCs. The TCR was taken from a man aged 18 to 30 in good health and CMV-seronegative. The CDR3 DNA is TGTGCCAGTAGTTCACAGGGGGCTTCGTACGAGCAGTACTTC. Translating it yields CASSSQGASYEQYF.